This T cell receptor beta chain was sequenced for a study of cytomegalovirus exposure and HLA in healthy donors. Notes on the study in general: Researchers reported from a later analysis that most CMV-associated TCR beta chains appeared HLA-restricted. In a later analysis, compared with equally common non-associated chains, HLA-associated beta chains were more expanded.

The germline V and J ends were trimmed by 5 bases and 1 base, with 9 bases remaining between them. The CDR3 loop spans 14 amino acids. Germline values: CDR1 LNHDA, CDR2 SQIVND (reference sequence). On this clone: Its matching antigen is unknown.

The study ran its PCR with 60 Vbeta and 13 Jbeta primers. Produced via immunoSEQ multiplex PCR; TCRdb's table is partial and in-frame only. The sample lists 150,000 to 200,000 clones; 80% were seen once. Material for sequencing was PBMCs. J is TRBJ2-1 and V is TRBV19, with D possibly TRBD2 on 6 matching bases. The receptor's source is a boy between 10 and 17 years old in good health and CMV-seronegative. CDR3: CASSPGGSYNEQFF. DNA for the CDR3: TGTGCCAGTAGTCCAGGAGGGTCCTACAATGAGCAGTTCTTC. The complete variable domain, with remaining parts taken from reference TRBV19 and TRBJ2-1, reads DGGITQSPKYLFRKEGQNVTLSCEQNLNHDAMYWYRQDPGQGLRLIYYSQIVNDFQKGDIAEGYSVSREKKESFPLTVTSAQKNPTAFYLCASSPGGSYNEQFFGPGTRLTVL.